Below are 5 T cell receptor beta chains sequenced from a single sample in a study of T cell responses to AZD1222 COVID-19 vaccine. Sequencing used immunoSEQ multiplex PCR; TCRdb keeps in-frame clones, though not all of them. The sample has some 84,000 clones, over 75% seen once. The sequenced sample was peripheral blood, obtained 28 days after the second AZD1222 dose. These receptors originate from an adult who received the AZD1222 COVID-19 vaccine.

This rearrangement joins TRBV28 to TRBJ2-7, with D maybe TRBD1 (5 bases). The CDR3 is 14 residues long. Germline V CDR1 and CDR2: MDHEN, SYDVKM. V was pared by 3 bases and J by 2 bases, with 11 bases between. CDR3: CASSFQGSPYEQYF. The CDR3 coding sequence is TGTGCCAGCAGTTTTCAGGGATCCCCCTACGAGCAGTACTTC. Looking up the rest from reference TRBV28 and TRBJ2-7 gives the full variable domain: DVKVTQSSRYLVKRTGEKVFLECVQDMDHENMFWYRQDPGLGLRLIYFSYDVKMKEKGDIPEGYSVSREKKERFSLILESASTNQTSMYLCASSFQGSPYEQYFGPGTRLTVT.

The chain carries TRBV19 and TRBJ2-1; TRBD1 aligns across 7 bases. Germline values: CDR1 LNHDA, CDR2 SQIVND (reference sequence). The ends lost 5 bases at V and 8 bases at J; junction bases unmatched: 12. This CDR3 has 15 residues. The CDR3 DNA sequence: TGTGCCAGTAGTCCCGGGACAGACACGAATTATGAGCAGTTCTTC. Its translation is CASSPGTDTNYEQFF.

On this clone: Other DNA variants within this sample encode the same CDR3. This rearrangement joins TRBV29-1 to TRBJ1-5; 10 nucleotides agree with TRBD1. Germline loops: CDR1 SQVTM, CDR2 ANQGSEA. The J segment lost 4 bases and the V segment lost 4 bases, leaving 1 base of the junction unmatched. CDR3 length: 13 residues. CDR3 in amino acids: CSVAGQGNQPQHF. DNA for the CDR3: TGCAGCGTTGCGGGACAGGGGAATCAGCCCCAGCATTTT.

CDR3 coding DNA: TGTGCCAGCAGCCAAAATATGGTATACGAGCAGTACTTC. Translated, it gives CASSQNMVYEQYF. The rearrangement links TRBV7-2 to TRBJ2-7; D gene ambiguous. The CDR3 is made up of 13 amino acids. V was clipped by 5 bases and J by 4 bases, with 12 bases between them. Per germline, CDR1 SGHTA and CDR2 FQGNSA. Full variable domain (rest looked up from reference TRBV7-2 and TRBJ2-7): GAGVSQSPSNKVTEKGKDVELRCDPISGHTALYWYRQSLGQGLEFLIYFQGNSAPDKSGLPSDRFSAERTGGSVSTLTIQRTQQEDSAVYLCASSQNMVYEQYFGPGTRLTVT.

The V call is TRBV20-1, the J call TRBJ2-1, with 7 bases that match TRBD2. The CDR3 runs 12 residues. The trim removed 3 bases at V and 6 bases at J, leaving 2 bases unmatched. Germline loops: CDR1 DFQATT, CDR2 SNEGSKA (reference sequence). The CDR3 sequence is CSASPGGNEQFF. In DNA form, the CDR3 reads TGCAGTGCTAGTCCGGGGGGCAATGAGCAGTTCTTC.